This paragraph reports one T cell receptor beta chain. Its specificity is unknown. Germline CDR1 is SNHLY and CDR2 is FYNNEI. V was pared by 7 bases and J by 6 bases, with 4 bases of the junction left unmatched. The CDR3 has 12 amino acids. The study ran its PCR with 60 Vbeta and 13 Jbeta primers. The table came from immunoSEQ multiplex PCR; TCRdb's copy has only in-frame clones and leaves some out. The table has 120,000 to 150,000 clones, roughly three quarters seen once. The sample belongs to a study of cytomegalovirus exposure and HLA in healthy donors. Participants comprised healthy donors of bone marrow. The study, taken as a whole, reports: The study found most TCR sequences rare, yet found some public TCRs in many donors. V- and J-gene trimming in TCR beta was tied to a missense DCLRE1C variant by an analysis performed later.

This chain joins TRBV2 and TRBJ2-3; 7 nucleotides line up with TRBD2. The sample consisted of PBMCs. The source of this sequence is a woman in her forties or fifties in good health and CMV-seronegative. DNA of the CDR3: TGTGCCAGCATGGACGGGGGGGATACGCAGTATTTT. This codes for CASMDGGDTQYF.